This record looks at one T cell receptor beta chain sequence and its context. Which antigen it targets is not known. It has no much larger one-base neighbor in the sample; base qualities were not kept. This record comes from a study of beta chain features in type 1 diabetes (dated by TCRdb to the late 2010s). Describing the broader study: Mean age, gender distribution, total cell number and subset yield were not different between patients and healthy donors. A total of some 110 million sorted cells were examined across all samples, and the number of cells per subset was strongly correlated with RNA yield. Regulatory and stem cell-like memory subsets were isolated from only 8 patients and about eight healthy donors, whereas naive and central memory subsets came from all 30 or so donors. In the study, recently diagnosed type 1 diabetes patients and matched healthy donors were compared on the TCRB repertoires of their sorted circulating CD4+ T cell subsets.

As encoded in the germline V gene, CDR1 is MNHEY while CDR2 is SVGAGI. CDR3 length: 13 amino acids, cysteine to phenylalanine. Only CDR3 DNA remains: 39 bases, in frame from the first base. Ends trimmed: V by 7 bases, J by 0 bases; bases unmatched to a gene: 2. Results the study describes overall, beyond this receptor: Because cDNA was sequenced instead of genomic DNA, activated cells with high expression could be over-represented, although the groups did not differ in activation or CD3 levels. Type 1 diabetes patients showed a moderate but significant shortening of TCRB CDR3 length in all four CD4+ subsets. Because the HLA sub-analyses included only small numbers of individuals, any influence of HLA type on TCRB rearrangement was left unresolved. Shorter templates might be favored by PCR, yet because patient and control samples were amplified and corrected together, any such skew would affect both groups equally. Patients with type 1 diabetes made fewer insertions and deleted more nucleotides at VDJ recombination sites, implying thymic rearrangement abnormalities. Naive, central memory and regulatory TCRB repertoires appeared to be more similar among patients than among healthy donors.

The entire isolated RNA was reverse transcribed using the High Capacity cDNA Reverse Transcription Kit, and thus expressed TCRB transcripts were sequenced. Naive, central memory and regulatory T cell samples underwent deep immunoSEQ sequencing, averaging around 3.9 million total reads per sample. After sorted cells were lysed in RLT buffer, RNA was extracted with DNase-treated RNeasy Micro or Mini kits, with the choice depending on cell number. Each cell subset was processed on its own to prevent cross-contamination, while patient and healthy donor samples were processed together. The immunoSEQ multiplex PCR was used to amplify TCRB sequences from cDNA, generating 87-bp fragments that spanned the CDR3 region. Sequencing of the amplicons was performed on the Illumina HiSeq platform. Concerning the study's data processing: PCR bias was computationally corrected using synthetic template baselines, reads within Hamming distance 2 were collapsed, and singletons that could not be merged were discarded. Reads were aligned to IMGT to assign V, D and J genes, CDR3 length, and insertions or deletions at six rearrangement sites. Within each subset, clonotype counts were normalized to sorted cell number, after which true diversity and Gini coefficients were computed with the tcR R package. The overlap coefficient, calculated on TCRB nucleotide sequences, was used to measure repertoire sharing. TCRdb limited this immuneACCESS table to in-frame rearrangements with V and J called. A share of clones is missing; checked studies link under half to unresolved V genes, and the rest is unexplained. That table furnishes V, J and clone size, whereas the DNA furnished D and trimming. This sample gives 150,000 to 200,000 clones in total; 7.8% of them show up just once. About 0.95% of the sample is in the top ten clones.

Each donor gave one peripheral blood draw, averaging roughly 120 mL, which was collected into heparinised tubes. A BD FACSAria II was used to sort naive, central memory, regulatory and stem cell-like memory CD4+ T cells with a panel that included CD45RO, CCR7, CD25, CD127, CD95 and CD27. Purity was above 98% for every sorted population. PBMCs were isolated immediately by Lymphoprep density gradient centrifugation and stained directly without culture. So that batch effects would be minimized, each experiment stained and sorted samples in pairs, pairing one healthy donor with one patient. The chain was built from TRBV6-5 and TRBJ2-7; a stretch of 8 junction bases matches TRBD1. The receptor was derived from a woman between 35 and 50 years old with type 1 diabetes. Material: central memory CD4+ T cells from blood. The CDR3 here reads CASKTGGSYEQYF. At the DNA level, the sequence is TGTGCCAGCAAAACAGGGGGCTCCTACGAGCAGTACTTC.